The 6 T cell receptor beta chains given below trace back to one sample, sequenced in a study of tumor-infiltrating lymphocytes in primary liver carcinoma. Production of TCR beta cDNA used 500 ng total RNA together with a constant-region primer. Libraries covering TCR beta were generated through three nested multiplex PCR rounds (using a slightly modified ARM-PCR). The first two PCR rounds used TRBV1-TRBV30 forward primers with a C-beta reverse primer, 10 cycles each. TCRdb re-derived calls from the multiplex PCR reads in MiXCR, one entry per CDR3 protein. Here the sample spans 180,000 or so distinct CDR3 sequences, roughly 60% being singletons. In addition to blood RNA drawn from unsorted whole blood, germline DNA was extracted. The source material was peripheral blood. Receptors originate from a man aged 40-55 years with primary liver carcinoma and hepatitis B virus infection.

At least ten counts were recorded for this clonotype. The chain couples TRBV12-3 or TRBV12-4 to TRBJ2-2, with 8 bases that match TRBD1. The V and J ends lost 6 bases and 6 bases, in that order; junction bases with no gene match: 6. The CDR3 is 14 residues long. Here the CDR3 DNA reads TGTGCCAGCAGCCAGGGGGCGGGTTCCGGGGAGCTGTTTTTT. Its translation is CASSQGAGSGELFF.

In this sample, this clonotype turned up many times. The V call is TRBV29-1, the J call TRBJ1-1; 8 bases match TRBD1. CDR3 length: 13 amino acids. CDR1 and CDR2 (germline): SQVTM, ANQGSEA. V was pared by 4 bases and J by 7 bases, with 8 bases of the junction left unmatched. The CDR3 DNA reads as TGCAGCGTTGTGGCCCAGGGGGCCGTTGAAGCTTTCTTT. This codes for CSVVAQGAVEAFF.

Concerning this clonotype itself: A much larger clonotype is one base distant, so this may be a read error. V and J are TRBV11-2 and TRBJ2-5, with D possibly being TRBD1 (6 bases). Germline loops: CDR1 SGHAT, CDR2 FQNNGV. This CDR3 comprises 12 residues. The CDR3 sequence: CAGSSQGETQYF. The CDR3 nucleotides are TGTGCCGGCAGCAGTCAGGGGGAGACCCAGTACTTC.

In this sample, this clonotype turned up many times. The chain has TRBV6-1 and TRBJ2-5; the D gene is possibly TRBD1 (6 bases). The CDR3 spans 15 residues. V lost 0 bases, J lost 5 bases, and 13 bases lay in between. The germline gives CDR1 MNHNS, CDR2 SASEGT. The DNA of the CDR3 is TGTGCCAGCAGTGAAGCCCTCAGAAGGGGGGAGACCCAGTACTTC. Protein: CASSEALRRGETQYF.

With respect to this clonotype: At one of its ends the junction is not consistent with the germline gene, which may arise from a read error. The V call is TRBV11-2, the J call TRBJ2-1, with D perhaps matching TRBD2 (7 bases). Germline values: CDR1 SGHAT, CDR2 FQNNGV. There are 19 residues in the CDR3. The DNA of the CDR3 is TGTGTCAGCAGCCGCCTGGGGCCCGGGGGGCCGAGCTCCTACAATGAGCAGTTCTTC. Protein product: CVSSRLGPGGPSSYNEQFF. The whole variable domain, remainder taken from reference TRBV11-2 and TRBJ2-1, is EAGVAQSPRYKIIEKRQSVAFWCNPISGHATLYWYQQILGQGPKLLIQFQNNGVVDDSQLPKDRFSAERLKGVDSTLKIQPAKLEDSAVYLCVSSRLGPGGPSSYNEQFFGPGTRLTVL.

This clonotype was counted only a few times. This chain uses TRBV12-3 or TRBV12-4 with TRBJ2-2; 8 bases agree with TRBD1. This CDR3 comprises 15 residues. V lost 8 bases, J lost 4 bases, and 9 bases stayed unmatched. The CDR3 DNA reads TGTGCCAGCTTTGGACAGGGCATAGGCACCGGGGAGCTGTTTTTT. Its translation is CASFGQGIGTGELFF.